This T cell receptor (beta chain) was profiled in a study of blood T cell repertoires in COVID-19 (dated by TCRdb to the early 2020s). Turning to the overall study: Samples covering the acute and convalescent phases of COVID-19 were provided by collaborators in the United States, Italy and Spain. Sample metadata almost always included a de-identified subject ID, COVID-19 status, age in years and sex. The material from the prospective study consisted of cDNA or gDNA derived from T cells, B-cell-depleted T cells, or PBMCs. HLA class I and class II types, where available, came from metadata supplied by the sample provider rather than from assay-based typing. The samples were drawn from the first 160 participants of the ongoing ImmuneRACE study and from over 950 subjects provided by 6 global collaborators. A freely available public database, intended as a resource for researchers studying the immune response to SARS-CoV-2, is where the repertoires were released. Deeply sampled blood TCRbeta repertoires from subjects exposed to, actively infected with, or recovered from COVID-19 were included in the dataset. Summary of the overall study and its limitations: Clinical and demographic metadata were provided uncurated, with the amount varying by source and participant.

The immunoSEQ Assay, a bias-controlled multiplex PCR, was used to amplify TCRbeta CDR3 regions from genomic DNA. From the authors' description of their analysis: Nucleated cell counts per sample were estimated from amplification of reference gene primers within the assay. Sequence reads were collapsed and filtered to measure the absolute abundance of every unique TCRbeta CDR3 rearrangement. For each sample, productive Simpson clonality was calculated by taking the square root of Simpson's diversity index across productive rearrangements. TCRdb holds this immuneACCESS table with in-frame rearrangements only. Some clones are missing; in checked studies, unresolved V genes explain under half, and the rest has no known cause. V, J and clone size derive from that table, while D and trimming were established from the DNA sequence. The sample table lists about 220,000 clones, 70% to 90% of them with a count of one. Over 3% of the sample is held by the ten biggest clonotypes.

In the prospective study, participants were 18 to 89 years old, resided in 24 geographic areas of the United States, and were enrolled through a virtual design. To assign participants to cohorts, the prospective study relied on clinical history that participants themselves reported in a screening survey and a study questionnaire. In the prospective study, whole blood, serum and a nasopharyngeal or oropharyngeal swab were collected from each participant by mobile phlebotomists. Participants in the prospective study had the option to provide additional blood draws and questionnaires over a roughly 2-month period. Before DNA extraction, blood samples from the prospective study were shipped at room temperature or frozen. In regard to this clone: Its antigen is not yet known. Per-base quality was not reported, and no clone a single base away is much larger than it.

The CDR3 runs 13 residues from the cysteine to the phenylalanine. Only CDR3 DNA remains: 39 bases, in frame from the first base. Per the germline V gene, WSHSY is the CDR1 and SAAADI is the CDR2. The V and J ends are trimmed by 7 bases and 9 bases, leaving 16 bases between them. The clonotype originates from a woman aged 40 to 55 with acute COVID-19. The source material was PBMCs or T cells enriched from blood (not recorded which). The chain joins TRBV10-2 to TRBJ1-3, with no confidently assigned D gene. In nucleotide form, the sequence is TGCGCCAGCACCCCCACAACGAGGGTCACCATATATTTT. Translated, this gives CASTPTTRVTIYF.